This T cell receptor (beta chain) was documented in a study of graft-versus-host responses after intestinal transplantation. The CDR3 has 13 residues. Germline CDR1 MGHRA, CDR2 YSYEKL. V was pared by 4 bases and J by 3 bases, with 9 bases between. Study results and limitations: Early after transplant, HvG clones declined as circulating GvH clones peaked.

Sequencing used immunoSEQ multiplex PCR; TCRdb keeps in-frame clones, though not all of them. The sample has about 11,000 clones; approximately 32% are singletons. Investigators plated roughly 200,000 CFSE-labeled responder cells together with roughly 200,000 irradiated stimulator cells labeled with violet dye. The chain combines TRBV4-1 with TRBJ1-2; D is perhaps TRBD1 (6 bases). This TCR came from a human patient who was an organ donor for intestinal transplantation. The sample in question was alloreactive CD4+ T cells from a mixed lymphocyte reaction culture, obtained before transplantation. Indicated subset: CFSE-low proliferating T cells sorted from roughly six-day pre-transplant mixed lymphocyte reaction (GvH or HvG direction). The CDR3 DNA is TGCGCCAGCAGCCGAGGGGGGGACTATGGCTACACCTTC. This gives the protein CASSRGGDYGYTF.